These 10 T cell receptor beta chains share one sample of origin, sequenced in a study of tumor and adjacent non-tumor tissue in lung cancer. Three rounds of nested PCR, following a modified ARM-PCR protocol, produced the TCRbeta library. From the multiplex PCR reads, TCRdb called clonotypes with MiXCR, one entry per CDR3 protein. In the table there are some 95,000 distinct CDR3 sequences, 75% to 90% of which are singletons. No cell sorting was done before RNA was extracted from the tissue. The normal lung tissue was taken more than 3 cm from the tumor edge. The sample was distant non-tumor lung tissue. The receptors derive from a man between 60 and 75 years old with small cell lung cancer.

The chain has TRBV29-1 and TRBJ2-7, with TRBD2 matching 9 bases. The J segment lost 1 base and the V segment lost 8 bases, leaving 6 bases of the junction unmatched. The CDR3 extends over 13 amino acids. Germline CDR1 reads SQVTM; CDR2 reads ANQGSEA. The DNA of the CDR3 is TGCAGCCCTGCTAGCGGGATTTCCTACGAGCAGTACTTC. As protein: CSPASGISYEQYF.

The chain has TRBV12-3 or TRBV12-4 and TRBJ1-3; D is ambiguous. The CDR3 is 14 residues long. V dropped 6 bases and J dropped 10 bases, with 19 bases sitting between them. CDR3 amino acids: CASRPDISGDTIYF. In DNA form, the CDR3 reads TGTGCCAGCAGACCCGACATCTCTGGAGATACCATATATTTT.

Note on this clonotype: One end of the junction is discordant with germline, which a read error may explain. V and J are TRBV4-2 and TRBJ2-5; D remains unclear. The CDR3 is 13 amino acids. Germline CDR1 LGHNA, CDR2 YNFKEQ. CDR3 in DNA: TGTTCCAGCAGCCAAGAAACAGAAGTGACCCTGTACTTC. Protein: CSSSQETEVTLYF.

On this clonotype: Its ends do not fully match the called genes, so a read error is possible. The chain uses TRBV6-2 or TRBV6-3 and TRBJ2-3, with D possibly being TRBD2 (5 bases). This CDR3 spans 15 amino acids. The V gene's germline CDR1 is MNHEY and CDR2 SVGEGT. CDR3 sequence (DNA): TGTGCCAGCAGTTACTCCTCAGGAGCGGCAGATATGCAGTATTTT. Amino acid sequence: CASSYSSGAADMQYF.

The rearrangement links TRBV6-6 to TRBJ1-6; 11 bases line up with TRBD1. The V gene end was trimmed by 2 bases and the J gene end by 7 bases; junction bases not matched to a gene: 7. The germline V gene has CDR1 MNHNY and CDR2 SVGAGI (reference sequence). This CDR3 has 17 residues. The CDR3: CASSYHPGQGANSPLHF. The DNA for the CDR3 is TGTGCCAGCAGTTACCACCCTGGACAGGGGGCCAATTCACCCCTCCACTTT.

This clonotype has only one observation. The junction departs from germline at one end; a sequencing error may be responsible. The chain carries TRBV12-3 or TRBV12-4 and TRBJ2-1; the match to TRBD1 covers 7 bases. The CDR3 runs to 14 residues. The CDR3 here is CGSRSGTEHNKQFF. The CDR3 bases are TGTGGCAGCAGATCCGGGACAGAGCACAATAAGCAGTTCTTC.

V is TRBV7-2 and J is TRBJ2-3; TRBD1 matches at 8 bases. The CDR3 contains 14 residues. With V trimmed by 4 bases and J by 6 bases, 6 bases remained unmatched. Germline V gives CDR1 SGHTA, CDR2 FQGNSA. CDR3 residues: CASSSNRGTDTQYF. CDR3 nucleotides: TGTGCCAGCAGCTCCAACAGGGGGACGGATACGCAGTATTTT.

Concerning this clonotype: Being one base from a much bigger clone, this may be a read error. The V call is TRBV30, the J call TRBJ2-3, with D possibly being TRBD1 (6 bases). Germline V gives CDR1 GTSNPN, CDR2 SVGIG (reference sequence). There are 19 residues in the CDR3. V lost 3 bases to trimming and J lost 6 bases, with 31 bases between them. The CDR3 DNA follows: TGTGCCTGGAGACTACTAACGATGTCCCAGGGGTTTGTGAAGGATACGCAGTATTTT. Translation gives CAWRLLTMSQGFVKDTQYF. Variable domain in full (rest from reference TRBV30 and TRBJ2-3): SQTIHQWPATLVQPVGSPLSLECTVEGTSNPNLYWYRQAAGRGLQLLFYSVGIGQISSEVPQNLSASRPQDRQFILSSKKLLLSDSGFYLCAWRLLTMSQGFVKDTQYFGPGTRLTVL.

This sequence joins TRBV12-3 or TRBV12-4 and TRBJ1-5; no clear D. Trimming shortened V by 3 bases and J by 6 bases, and 15 bases separated the two germline ends. The CDR3 length is 15 residues. The CDR3: CASSLSGPCSQPQHF. The DNA for the CDR3 is TGTGCCAGCAGTTTGAGTGGGCCATGCAGTCAGCCCCAGCATTTT.

About this clonotype: Its ends do not fully match the called genes, so a read error is possible. The rearrangement uses TRBV4-1 and TRBJ2-7; perhaps TRBD1 as D (6 bases). The CDR3 covers 15 residues. Per the germline V gene, CDR1 is MGHRA and CDR2 is YSYEKL. CDR3 sequence (DNA): TGCGCCAGCAGCCAGCGACAGGAGAACTCCTACGAGCAGTATTTC. This gives the protein CASSQRQENSYEQYF.